The 16 T cell receptor beta chains in this list originate from one sample, sequenced in a study of early T cells in non-severe SARS-CoV-2 infection. A single record per CDR3 protein comes from TCRdb applying MiXCR to the 5' RACE reads. The repertoire holds about 40,000 distinct CDR3 sequences, approximately 4.8% seen once, with around 4.7% in the top ten. The sequenced material came from whole blood. These receptors all stem from an adult who was a healthcare worker with PCR-confirmed SARS-CoV-2 infection or an uninfected control (not recorded which).

This clonotype was found many times. The genes are TRBV10-1 and TRBJ2-7; D is unresolved. The germline gives CDR1 WNHNN, CDR2 SYGVQD (reference sequence). V shed 5 bases and J shed 2 bases, with 7 bases lying between them. The CDR3 runs to 12 residues. The DNA for the CDR3 is TGCGCCAGCAGTCCGGGTCCCTACGAGCAGTACTTC. It codes for CASSPGPYEQYF.

This clonotype came up many times. V is TRBV20-1 and J is TRBJ2-1, with TRBD1 matching over 7 bases. This CDR3 comprises 14 residues. V shed 3 bases, J shed 7 bases, and the junction held 9 bases outside the gene matches. Germline CDR1 DFQATT, CDR2 SNEGSKA (reference sequence). CDR3 in amino acids: CSARGDREENEQFF. The CDR3 region has the DNA TGCAGTGCTAGGGGTGACAGGGAAGAAAATGAGCAGTTCTTC.

J is TRBJ2-1 and V is TRBV12-3 or TRBV12-4; 9 nucleotides line up with TRBD2. V shed 5 bases, J shed 8 bases, and the junction held 10 bases outside the gene matches. This CDR3 has 15 amino acids. Here the CDR3 reads CASSPIAGAEDEQFF. The CDR3 DNA reads as TGTGCCAGCAGTCCAATAGCGGGGGCGGAGGATGAGCAGTTCTTC.

The chain employs TRBV13 and TRBJ2-1, with 8 bases lining up with TRBD1. V was clipped by 2 bases and J by 6 bases; unmatched bases: 6. The CDR3 loop spans 15 amino acids. Germline loops: CDR1 PRHDT, CDR2 FYEKMQ (reference sequence). The DNA of the CDR3 is TGTGCCAGCAGCTTACGGACAGGGCGTTCCAATGAGCAGTTCTTC. Residues: CASSLRTGRSNEQFF.

This clonotype was counted between two and nine times. V usage is TRBV7-6 and J usage is TRBJ1-3, with a tentative D call TRBD1 (6 bases). V was pared by 6 bases and J by 7 bases, with 13 bases between. Looked up from germline, CDR1 is SGHVS and CDR2 is FNYEAQ. The CDR3 length is 13 residues. The CDR3 here is CASSGGTLNTIYF. The DNA for the CDR3 is TGTGCCAGCAGTGGCGGGACACTTAACACCATATATTTT.

The sample holds many counts of this clonotype. V and J are TRBV6-2 or TRBV6-3 and TRBJ2-3; 7 nucleotides agree with TRBD1. Germline V gene data show CDR1 as MNHEY and CDR2 as SVGEGT. The CDR3 contains 15 residues. The J segment lost 2 bases and the V segment lost 4 bases, leaving 6 bases of the junction unmatched. The CDR3 DNA reads as TGTGCCAGCAGTTGGGACAGATCCTTCACAGATACGCAGTATTTT. The encoded protein is CASSWDRSFTDTQYF.

This clonotype has ten or more counts. The chain combines TRBV3-1 with TRBJ2-5; D unresolved. The CDR3 loop spans 11 amino acids. Germline-derived CDR1 and CDR2 are LGHDT and YNNKEL (reference sequence). V lost 2 bases, J lost 4 bases, and 2 bases lay in between. The DNA for the CDR3 is TGTGCCAGCAGCCAATCAGAGACCCAGTACTTC. This translates into CASSQSETQYF.

This clonotype was observed many times. The gene calls are TRBV10-2 and TRBJ1-5; 8 positions agree with TRBD1. The V and J ends lost 0 bases and 2 bases, in that order; junction bases with no gene match: 3. This CDR3 contains 16 residues. Germline V lookup: CDR1 WSHSY, CDR2 SAAADI. The CDR3 DNA follows: TGCGCCAGCAGTGAGTCACAGGGGGTTGGCAATCAGCCCCAGCATTTT. Translating it yields CASSESQGVGNQPQHF.

The chain is built from TRBV24-1 and TRBJ2-3, with D perhaps given as TRBD1 or TRBD2 (5 bases each). In germline, CDR1 is KGHDR, CDR2 SFDVKD. The CDR3 contains 15 residues. V was clipped by 6 bases and J by 0 bases, with 12 bases between them. The CDR3 protein is CATSLGTASTDTQYF. The CDR3 DNA follows: TGTGCCACCAGTCTAGGGACGGCGAGCACAGATACGCAGTATTTT.

This clonotype was counted at least ten times. CDR3 DNA: TGTGCCAGCAGGGCCCCAGCGGGCACAGATACGCAGTATTTT. It is translated as CASRAPAGTDTQYF. V gene TRBV2 combines with J gene TRBJ2-3; weak D call: TRBD2 (5 bases). CDR1 is SNHLY, CDR2 FYNNEI, per germline. V lost 6 bases and J 1 base, leaving 11 bases between the germline ends. The CDR3 sequence is 14 residues long.

This clonotype was seen many times. In nucleotides, the CDR3 is TGTGCCAGCAGTTACAGAGGGCAGGGTTCCTATGGCTACACCTTC. Its translation is CASSYRGQGSYGYTF. The chain employs TRBV6-5 and TRBJ1-2, with D perhaps matching TRBD1 (5 bases). CDR3 length: 15 amino acids. V was cut by 2 bases and J by 4 bases, with 14 bases left in between. Germline V gene sequence: CDR1 MNHEY, CDR2 SVGAGI.

This clonotype was counted only a few times. The V gene is TRBV29-1, the J gene TRBJ1-1, with 8 bases that match TRBD1. In germline, CDR1 is SQVTM, CDR2 ANQGSEA. The CDR3 spans 13 residues. Trimming cost V 8 bases and J 4 bases; bases outside gene matches: 9. CDR3 loop: CSSWAGGVTEAFF. CDR3 DNA sequence: TGCAGCTCCTGGGCAGGGGGCGTCACTGAAGCTTTCTTT.

This clonotype was recorded many times. This chain uses TRBV2 with TRBJ2-3; D is possibly TRBD2 (5 bases). This CDR3 is built from 16 residues. Germline values: CDR1 SNHLY, CDR2 FYNNEI. With 1 base removed from V and 4 bases from J, the gap between germline ends came to 15 bases. For the CDR3, the DNA is TGTGCCAGCAGTGAAGTCGGGGTCCTAGCCCCAGATACGCAGTATTTT. This translates into CASSEVGVLAPDTQYF. Combining the CDR3 with reference TRBV2 and TRBJ2-3 gives the whole variable domain EPEVTQTPSHQVTQMGQEVILRCVPISNHLYFYWYRQILGQKVEFLVSFYNNEISEKSEIFDDQFSVERPDGSNFTLKIRSTKLEDSAMYFCASSEVGVLAPDTQYFGPGTRLTVL.

The chain couples TRBV2 to TRBJ2-3; no definite D call. In germline, CDR1 is SNHLY, CDR2 FYNNEI. This CDR3 has 12 residues. Trimming removed 8 bases at V and 2 bases at J, with 8 bases between. The CDR3 spells CASSGLTDTQYF. The CDR3, as DNA: TGTGCCAGCTCTGGGCTCACAGATACGCAGTATTTT.

V is TRBV20-1 and J is TRBJ2-1; TRBD2 agrees at 7 bases. Germline loops: CDR1 DFQATT, CDR2 SNEGSKA (reference sequence). Unmatched junction bases numbered 10, after V lost 0 bases and J lost 2 bases. CDR3 size: 17 residues. CDR3 amino acids: CSARDLVSGQTYNEQFF. Written as DNA, the CDR3 is TGCAGTGCTAGAGATCTGGTTAGCGGGCAGACCTACAATGAGCAGTTCTTC.

This clonotype was recorded many times. The chain links TRBV18 to TRBJ2-7, with D unresolved. CDR1 is KGHSH and CDR2 is LQKENI in the germline V gene. V was clipped by 3 bases and J by 4 bases, with 13 bases between them. The CDR3 sequence is 14 residues long. CDR3 sequence reads: CASSPAGGPYEQYF. DNA for the CDR3: TGTGCCAGCTCACCCGCCGGCGGACCTTACGAGCAGTACTTC.